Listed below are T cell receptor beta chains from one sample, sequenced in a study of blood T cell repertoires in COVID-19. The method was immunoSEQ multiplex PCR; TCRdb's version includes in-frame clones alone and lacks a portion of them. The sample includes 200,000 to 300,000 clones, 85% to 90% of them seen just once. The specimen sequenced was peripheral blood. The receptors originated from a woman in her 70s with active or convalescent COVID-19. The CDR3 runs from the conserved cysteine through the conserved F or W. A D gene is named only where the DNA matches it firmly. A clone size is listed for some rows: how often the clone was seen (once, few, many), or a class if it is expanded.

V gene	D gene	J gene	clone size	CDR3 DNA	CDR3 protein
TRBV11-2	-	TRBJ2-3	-	TGTGCCAGCAGCTCTCAGGGGCGTGCAGATACGCAGTATTTT	CASSSQGRADTQYF
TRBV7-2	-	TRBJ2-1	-	TGTGCCAGCAGCCCGCGGAGGGGTAATTACAATGAGCAGTTCTTC	CASSPRRGNYNEQFF
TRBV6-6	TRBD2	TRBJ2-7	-	TGTGCCAGCAGTTACTCGCCAGGCGGGGGGCATGAGCAGTACTTC	CASSYSPGGGHEQYF
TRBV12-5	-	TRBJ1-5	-	TGTGCTAGTGGTTTGACGGAGGTGGGCCTTCAGCCCCAGCATTTT	CASGLTEVGLQPQHF
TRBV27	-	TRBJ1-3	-	TGTGCCAGCAGTTTGACACTCTCTGGAAACACCATATATTTT	CASSLTLSGNTIYF
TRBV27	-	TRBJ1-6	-	TGTGCCAGCACCACGCGGGGTTCTCCCAATTCACCCCTCCACTTT	CASTTRGSPNSPLHF
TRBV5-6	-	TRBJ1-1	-	TGTGCCAGCAGCCTAGGTCAGCACTACACTGAAGCTTTCTTT	CASSLGQHYTEAFF
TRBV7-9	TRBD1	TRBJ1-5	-	TGTGCCAGCAGCCCAGGACAGGGGCCCCCACAAGAGCCCCAGCATTTT	CASSPGQGPPQEPQHF
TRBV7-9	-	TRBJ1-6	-	TGTGCCAGCCGGGGGACGAATTCACCCCTCCACTTT	CASRGTNSPLHF
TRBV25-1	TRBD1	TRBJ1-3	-	TGTGCCAGCGGGCAGGGGGCTGGAAACACCATATATTTT	CASGQGAGNTIYF
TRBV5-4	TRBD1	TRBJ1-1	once	TGTGCCAGCCGCCGGACAGGGATAACTGAAGCTTTCTTT	CASRRTGITEAFF
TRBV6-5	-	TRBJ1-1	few	TGTGCCAGCAGTACCACTACCTTGAACCCTGAAGCTTTCTTT	CASSTTTLNPEAFF
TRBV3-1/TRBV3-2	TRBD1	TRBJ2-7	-	TGTGCCAGCAGCCCCCACCAGGGGGCAGCCGAGCAGTACTTC	CASSPHQGAAEQYF
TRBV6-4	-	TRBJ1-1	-	TGTGCCAGCAGTGACTCGGTCGGTGAAGCTTTCTTT	CASSDSVGEAFF
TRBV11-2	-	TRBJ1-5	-	TGTGCCAGCAGCTTATCGGGATCTCAGCCCCAGCATTTT	CASSLSGSQPQHF
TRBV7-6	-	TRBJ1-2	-	TGTGCCAGCAGCTTAGGGGGAGAGTATGGCTACACCTTC	CASSLGGEYGYTF
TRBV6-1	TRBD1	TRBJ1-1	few	TGTGCCAGCAGTGATATCACAGGGGGCTTGAACACTGAAGCTTTCTTT	CASSDITGGLNTEAFF
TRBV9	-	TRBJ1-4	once	TGTGCCAGCGCACGGGGGAGTAAAGAAAAACTGTTTTTT	CASARGSKEKLFF
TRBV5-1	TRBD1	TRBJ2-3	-	TGCGCCAGCGGGACAGGGGACACAGATACGCAGTATTTT	CASGTGDTDTQYF
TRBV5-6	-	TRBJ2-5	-	TGTGCCAGCAGCTTGCCAGGGGGGCAAGAGACCCAGTACTTC	CASSLPGGQETQYF
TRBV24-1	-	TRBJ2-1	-	TGTGCCACCGAGCGGGCGGCAAACAATGAGCAGTTCTTC	CATERAANNEQFF
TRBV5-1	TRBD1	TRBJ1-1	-	TGCGCCAGCAGCACTCAGGGGGCGCAAAACACTGAAGCTTTCTTT	CASSTQGAQNTEAFF
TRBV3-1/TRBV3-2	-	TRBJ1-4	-	TGTGCCAGCAGCCAAAGGGGCCGAAAACTGTTTTTT	CASSQRGRKLFF
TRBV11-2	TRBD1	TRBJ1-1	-	TGTGCCAGCAGCTCCCGGGACAGACACACTGAAGCTTTCTTT	CASSSRDRHTEAFF